One and the same sample provided the 25 T cell receptor beta chains below, sequenced in a study of T cells after yellow fever vaccination. TCRdb re-called the 5' RACE reads with MiXCR, one entry per CDR3 protein. The repertoire includes hundreds of thousands of distinct CDR3 sequences, 12% of them detected once, and around 14% sits in the top ten. Sequencing used PBMCs, obtained on the day of the yellow fever booster vaccination. The receptor source for this set is a man aged 25-45 years who received the YFV17D yellow fever vaccine.

This clonotype has at least ten counts. The chain recombines TRBV28 with TRBJ2-1; 10 bases fit TRBD2. This CDR3 is built from 16 residues. Trimming cost V 4 bases and J 5 bases; bases outside gene matches: 8. Germline CDR1 and CDR2: MDHEN and SYDVKM. The CDR3 DNA reads TGTGCCAGCAGTTCCCCTCAGCGGGAGGGCCACAATGAGCAGTTCTTC. The encoded protein is CASSSPQREGHNEQFF.

The chain is built from TRBV20-1 and TRBJ2-5, with D maybe TRBD1 (7 bases). CDR3 length: 16 amino acids. Germline-derived CDR1 and CDR2 are DFQATT and SNEGSKA (reference sequence). Trimming shortened V by 5 bases and J by 4 bases, and 23 bases separated the two germline ends. CDR3 coding DNA: TGCAGTGCTGGAGGGAAGGGGGCCGGGGGTGGAGAGACCCAGTACTTC. The encoded protein is CSAGGKGAGGGETQYF.

Only a few counts were recorded for this clonotype. The chain recombines TRBV1 with TRBJ1-4. TRBV1 is noted as a pseudogene. This CDR3 region has 17 residues. CDR3 region: CTSSRECRVLTNEKLFF. CDR3 bases: TGCACCAGCAGCCGAGAGTGTAGGGTCTTAACTAATGAAAAACTGTTTTTT.

The rearrangement joins TRBV20-1 to TRBJ2-7; a possible D gene is TRBD1 (8 bases). The CDR3 has 14 residues. V lost 6 bases to trimming and J lost 6 bases, with 21 bases between them. Per germline, CDR1 DFQATT and CDR2 SNEGSKA (reference sequence). CDR3 nucleotide sequence: TGCAGTGCCACACAGGGGGGGGCAATCTCCGAGCAGTACTTC. The encoded protein is CSATQGGAISEQYF.

This clonotype appeared a few times. CDR3 sequence: CSASATDRSGYTF. The CDR3 nucleotides read TGCAGTGCTAGTGCAACAGACCGTTCCGGCTACACCTTC. The chain is built from TRBV20-1 and TRBJ1-2; D gene ambiguous. CDR1 is DFQATT, CDR2 SNEGSKA, per germline (reference sequence). V lost 3 bases to trimming and J lost 8 bases, with 16 bases between them. This CDR3 spans 13 amino acids.

This clonotype was observed a few times. This sequence joins TRBV7-2 and TRBJ1-2; 7 bases align to TRBD1. Per germline, CDR1 SGHTA and CDR2 FQGNSA. CDR3 size: 13 residues. V shed 6 bases, J shed 0 bases, and the junction held 1 base outside the gene matches. CDR3 residues: CASRDRANYGYTF. CDR3 bases: TGTGCCAGCAGAGACAGGGCTAACTATGGCTACACCTTC.

This clonotype showed up just a few times. The V and J genes are TRBV4-3 and TRBJ2-3; TRBD2 matches 11 bases. V was pared by 0 bases and J by 4 bases, with 9 bases of the junction left unmatched. The CDR3 contains 18 residues. Germline V gene lookup returns CDR1 LGHNA and CDR2 YSLEER. The CDR3 reads CASSQEGILAGAADTQYF. The CDR3 coding sequence is TGCGCCAGCAGCCAAGAGGGGATACTAGCGGGAGCGGCAGATACGCAGTATTTT.

The V and J genes are TRBV27 and TRBJ2-3; 11 bases agree with TRBD2. CDR1 is MNHEY, CDR2 SMNVEV, per germline (reference sequence). This CDR3 has 15 amino acids. V was pared by 5 bases and J by 2 bases, with 3 bases of the junction left unmatched. Here the CDR3 reads CASSIAGGFTDTQYF. CDR3 in DNA: TGTGCCAGCAGTATAGCGGGAGGGTTCACAGATACGCAGTATTTT.

V usage is TRBV4-1 and J usage is TRBJ2-1; D not certain. Germline V gene data show CDR1 as MGHRA and CDR2 as YSYEKL. CDR3 length equals 16 residues. Trimming removed 6 bases from V and 4 bases from J, with 19 bases in between. The CDR3 here is CASRKTLVTRYNEQFF. Written as DNA, the CDR3 is TGCGCCAGCAGAAAAACCCTAGTAACAAGGTACAATGAGCAGTTCTTC.

This rearrangement joins TRBV4-2 to TRBJ2-1, with TRBD1 matching 7 bases. The germline V gene has CDR1 LGHNA and CDR2 YNFKEQ. V shed 2 bases and J 8 bases; nucleotides not matched to a gene: 6. This CDR3 comprises 14 residues. The CDR3 region is CASSQQGQWDEQFF. The DNA of the CDR3 is TGTGCCAGCAGCCAACAGGGACAGTGGGATGAGCAGTTCTTC.

The chain uses TRBV7-2 and TRBJ2-4, with D unclear. The V end was cut by 4 bases, the J end by 0 bases, with 10 bases between. The CDR3 is 15 amino acids. Germline V gene lookup returns CDR1 SGHTA and CDR2 FQGNSA. CDR3 amino acids: CASSSATPAKNIQYF. The CDR3, as DNA: TGTGCCAGCAGCTCTGCGACCCCAGCCAAAAACATTCAGTACTTC.

The gene calls are TRBV18 and TRBJ1-5, with D possibly TRBD1 on 5 matching bases. V was clipped by 3 bases and J by 0 bases, with 9 bases between them. This CDR3 has 15 residues. Germline V gene lookup returns CDR1 KGHSH and CDR2 LQKENI. CDR3 DNA: TGTGCCAGCTCACCGACAGAACTTAGCAATCAGCCCCAGCATTTT. Translating it yields CASSPTELSNQPQHF.

The V and J genes are TRBV2 and TRBJ2-5; 11 positions agree with TRBD2. Germline CDR1 reads SNHLY; CDR2 reads FYNNEI. This CDR3 is 14 amino acids long. The ends lost 6 bases at V and 4 bases at J; junction bases unmatched: 4. The CDR3 loop is CASRGTSGPETQYF. DNA of the CDR3: TGTGCCAGCAGGGGGACTAGCGGACCAGAGACCCAGTACTTC.

This clonotype appeared many times. V is TRBV10-2 and J is TRBJ2-5, with D possibly being TRBD2 (7 bases). This CDR3 has 12 residues. V was clipped by 7 bases and J by 3 bases, with 9 bases between them. Looked up from germline, CDR1 is WSHSY and CDR2 is SAAADI. The CDR3 DNA sequence: TGCGCCAGCATAGGGGGGGAAGAGACCCAGTACTTC. It translates to CASIGGEETQYF.

This clonotype was found many times. The chain combines TRBV5-1 with TRBJ2-1; TRBD1 aligns across 7 bases. J was trimmed by 4 bases and V by 3 bases; bases with no gene match: 4. CDR1 SGHRS and CDR2 YFSETQ come from the germline V gene. The CDR3 sequence is 14 residues long. CDR3 sequence: CASSSQGDYNEQFF. For the CDR3, the DNA is TGCGCCAGCAGCTCCCAGGGGGATTACAATGAGCAGTTCTTC. Full variable domain (outside the CDR3, taken from reference TRBV5-1 and TRBJ2-1): KAGVTQTPRYLIKTRGQQVTLSCSPISGHRSVSWYQQTPGQGLQFLFEYFSETQRNKGNFPGRFSGRQFSNSRSEMNVSTLELGDSALYLCASSSQGDYNEQFFGPGTRLTVL.

The chain recombines TRBV20-1 with TRBJ2-6, with no clear D. Germline values: CDR1 DFQATT, CDR2 SNEGSKA (reference sequence). V lost 0 bases and J 1 base, leaving 7 bases between the germline ends. The CDR3 is 15 amino acids. CDR3 DNA sequence: TGCAGTGCTAGAGATCCTTTGTCTGGGGCCAACGTCCTGACTTTC. Its protein is CSARDPLSGANVLTF.

This clonotype was detected a few times. V gene TRBV15 combines with J gene TRBJ2-3, with 13 bases identical to TRBD2. The CDR3 is made up of 17 amino acids. Germline CDR1 is LNHNV and CDR2 is YYDKDF (reference sequence). J gave up 3 bases and V 4 bases, and 7 bases lay outside the gene matches. The CDR3 bases are TGTGCCACCAGCACCAGGACTAGCGGGAGTGGGACAGATACGCAGTATTTT. This sequence encodes CATSTRTSGSGTDTQYF.

This chain joins TRBV20-1 and TRBJ2-1, with TRBD2 matching 10 bases. J gave up 7 bases and V 0 bases, and 6 bases lay outside the gene matches. Germline CDR1 DFQATT, CDR2 SNEGSKA (reference sequence). The CDR3 is made up of 15 amino acids. CDR3: CSARDASGRFNEQFF. CDR3 nucleotides: TGCAGTGCTAGAGACGCTAGCGGGAGATTTAATGAGCAGTTCTTC.

In its sample, this clonotype was seen a few times. V gene TRBV2 combines with J gene TRBJ2-7; possibly TRBD1 for D (7 bases). The CDR3 sequence is 14 residues long. V lost 8 bases, J lost 2 bases, and 16 bases lay in between. Germline V gives CDR1 SNHLY, CDR2 FYNNEI. The CDR3 spells CASQGGPGPYEQYF. The CDR3 DNA follows: TGTGCCAGCCAGGGGGGACCGGGGCCCTACGAGCAGTACTTC. Full variable domain (rest looked up from reference TRBV2 and TRBJ2-7): EPEVTQTPSHQVTQMGQEVILRCVPISNHLYFYWYRQILGQKVEFLVSFYNNEISEKSEIFDDQFSVERPDGSNFTLKIRSTKLEDSAMYFCASQGGPGPYEQYFGPGTRLTVT.

There are a few counts of this clonotype. V gene TRBV14 combines with J gene TRBJ2-1; TRBD2 might be the D (5 bases). Looked up from germline, CDR1 is SGHDN and CDR2 is FVKESK. The length of the CDR3 is 17 residues. The V end was cut by 0 bases, the J end by 4 bases, with 16 bases between. CDR3 DNA sequence: TGTGCCAGCAGCCAAGATTTGGTGGGAGAATGGTACAATGAGCAGTTCTTC. Its protein is CASSQDLVGEWYNEQFF.

This clonotype was seen only a few times. This chain connects TRBV20-1 to TRBJ1-6, with D possibly being TRBD1 (5 bases). The CDR3 sequence is 13 residues long. The ends were cut back, 7 bases at V and 7 bases at J, with 14 bases in the middle. CDR1 and CDR2 from the germline V gene are DFQATT and SNEGSKA (reference sequence). CDR3 coding DNA: TGCAGTGTCGACAGCATAAGAAATTCACCCCTCCACTTT. Its translation: CSVDSIRNSPLHF.

Concerning this clonotype itself: This may arise from a read error, as a much more abundant clone is one base away. The chain combines TRBV5-1 with TRBJ1-1; the D is unclear. This CDR3 has 13 residues. V was trimmed by 2 bases and J by 4 bases, leaving 9 bases between them. CDR1 and CDR2 from the germline V gene are SGHRS and YFSETQ. CDR3 nucleotide sequence: TGCGCCAGCAGCTTTGATCGGGCCACTGAAGCTTTCTTT. Encoded protein: CASSFDRATEAFF.

The rearrangement links TRBV3-1 to TRBJ2-1; perhaps TRBD1 as D (6 bases). The CDR3 runs to 12 residues. Trimming shortened V by 3 bases and J by 10 bases, and 10 bases separated the two germline ends. The germline gives CDR1 LGHDT, CDR2 YNNKEL (reference sequence). The chain's CDR3 is CASSHRGREQFF. DNA of the CDR3: TGTGCCAGCAGCCACAGGGGTCGGGAGCAGTTCTTC.

This clonotype turned up a few times. V is TRBV20-1 and J is TRBJ2-7; 14 nucleotides line up with TRBD2. Germline values: CDR1 DFQATT, CDR2 SNEGSKA (reference sequence). With 7 bases clipped from V and 3 bases from J, the junction kept 2 bases outside the gene matches. The CDR3 totals 13 residues. The CDR3 region is CSGGTSGSYEQYF. In DNA, the CDR3 is TGCAGTGGAGGGACTAGCGGGAGCTACGAGCAGTACTTC.

The sample holds a few counts of this clonotype. The chain combines TRBV12-3 or TRBV12-4 with TRBJ2-1, with a tentative D call TRBD1 (5 bases). The V gene lost 8 bases and the J gene lost 6 bases, with 14 bases spanning the gap. The CDR3 consists of 13 residues. As DNA, the CDR3 is TGTGCCAGCGGACATTTTAAATTCAATGAGCAGTTCTTC. It is translated as CASGHFKFNEQFF.